This passage covers 31 T cell receptor beta chains from one sample sequenced in a study of control samples from healthy donors and cancer patients. Only in-frame clones appear in the TCRdb table, and some are missing; sequencing was by immunoSEQ multiplex PCR. The data contain 65,000 to 85,000 clones, around 90% of them singletons. The sample comprised PBMCs. The receptors here all came from a woman aged 45 to 65 with colorectal cancer.

The chain is built from TRBV5-1 and TRBJ2-3, with 8 bases matching TRBD2. CDR3 size: 14 residues. Losses at the gene ends were 6 bases for V and 0 bases for J; bases not matched to a gene: 3. From germline, CDR1 is SGHRS and CDR2 YFSETQ. This CDR3 reads CASKASGSTDTQYF. CDR3 bases: TGCGCCAGCAAAGCTAGCGGGAGCACAGATACGCAGTATTTT. The variable domain in full, completed from reference TRBV5-1 and TRBJ2-3, reads KAGVTQTPRYLIKTRGQQVTLSCSPISGHRSVSWYQQTPGQGLQFLFEYFSETQRNKGNFPGRFSGRQFSNSRSEMNVSTLELGDSALYLCASKASGSTDTQYFGPGTRLTVL.

The gene calls are TRBV19 and TRBJ1-2; a possible D gene is TRBD1 (6 bases). From germline, CDR1 is LNHDA and CDR2 SQIVND (reference sequence). The CDR3 contains 12 residues. Trimming left V 10 bases short and J 2 bases short, with 11 bases between. Here the CDR3 DNA reads TGTGCCACGTCAAGGGGGAACTATGGCTACACCTTC. This codes for CATSRGNYGYTF.

The chain employs TRBV27 and TRBJ2-5; TRBD2 matches 7 bases. Germline values: CDR1 MNHEY, CDR2 SMNVEV (reference sequence). Trimming cost V 2 bases and J 2 bases; bases outside gene matches: 8. The CDR3 contains 16 residues. In DNA, the CDR3 is TGTGCCAGCAGTTTACGGACGGGGGGTGGGCAAGAGACCCAGTACTTC. Its protein is CASSLRTGGGQETQYF.

The rearrangement links TRBV5-1 to TRBJ2-5; weak D call: TRBD2 (7 bases). V lost 6 bases and J 2 bases, leaving 14 bases between the germline ends. Germline V gene lookup returns CDR1 SGHRS and CDR2 YFSETQ. The CDR3 contains 14 residues. The CDR3 is CASTDRGAQETQYF. In DNA form, the CDR3 reads TGCGCCAGCACCGACCGGGGGGCGCAAGAGACCCAGTACTTC.

The rearrangement joins TRBV21-1 to TRBJ2-7; the D call of TRBD1 is as the table states it, not checked on the DNA. TRBV21-1 represents a pseudogene. CDR3 size: 17 residues. DNA for the CDR3: TGTGCCAGCAGCAGAGCCCTGACAGGGAGTCGGTCCTACGAGCAGTACGTC. It is translated as CASSRALTGSRSYEQYV.

The V and J genes are TRBV4-3 and TRBJ2-5; D might be TRBD1 (6 bases). From germline, CDR1 is LGHNA and CDR2 YSLEER. V lost 1 base and J 5 bases, leaving 14 bases between the germline ends. The CDR3 spans 15 residues. The CDR3: CASSQGQAPGETQYF. CDR3 DNA: TGCGCCAGCAGCCAAGGACAGGCCCCAGGGGAGACCCAGTACTTC.

V is TRBV5-1 and J is TRBJ1-2; maybe TRBD1 (5 bases). V was trimmed by 4 bases and J by 6 bases, leaving 13 bases between them. This CDR3 has 13 residues. The germline gives CDR1 SGHRS, CDR2 YFSETQ. The CDR3 bases are TGCGCCAGCAGCGAACAGGTTAAGGATGGCTACACCTTC. Its protein is CASSEQVKDGYTF.

This sequence joins TRBV6-2 or TRBV6-3 and TRBJ2-7, with TRBD2 identical over 14 bases. The V gene's germline CDR1 is MNHEY and CDR2 SVGEGT. CDR3 size: 13 residues. CDR3 sequence: CASSYSGLAGDAV. DNA of the CDR3: TGTGCCAGCAGTTACTCGGGACTAGCGGGGGACGCCGTC.

The rearrangement uses TRBV6-1 and TRBJ1-1; D is perhaps TRBD1 (5 bases). CDR3 length: 14 amino acids. Per germline, CDR1 MNHNS and CDR2 SASEGT. Trimming took 0 bases from V and 2 from J, leaving 7 bases between them. CDR3: CASSEATVNTEAFF. CDR3 in DNA: TGTGCCAGCAGTGAAGCGACAGTTAACACTGAAGCTTTCTTT.

This clone was seen just once. The chain recombines TRBV6-2 or TRBV6-3 with TRBJ2-7; 9 bases agree with TRBD2. Looked up from germline, CDR1 is MNHEY and CDR2 is SVGEGT. The junction had 15 bases not matched to a gene; V was cut back by 7 bases and J by 5 bases. This CDR3 is 16 amino acids long. The CDR3 reads CASTPRSSGGGNEQYV. The CDR3 coding sequence is TGTGCCAGCACCCCACGGAGTAGCGGGGGAGGTAACGAGCAGTACGTC.

V is TRBV19 and J is TRBJ1-2; the D is unclear. Trimming left V 3 bases short and J 4 bases short, with 18 bases between. In germline, CDR1 is LNHDA, CDR2 SQIVND (reference sequence). The CDR3 spans 16 residues. CDR3 coding DNA: TGTGCCAGTAGTATTTCCCCAGCCGGAACGGTCTATGGCTACACCTTC. Its translation: CASSISPAGTVYGYTF.

The rearrangement joins TRBV28 to TRBJ1-5, with D unresolved. Trimming left V 7 bases short and J 0 bases short, with 13 bases between. The CDR3 sequence is 15 residues long. Germline CDR1 MDHEN, CDR2 SYDVKM. The chain's CDR3 is CASIKVDYSNQPQHF. The CDR3 nucleotides are TGTGCCAGCATTAAGGTTGATTATAGCAATCAGCCCCAGCATTTT.

The rearrangement links TRBV2 to TRBJ2-7, with 8 bases fitting TRBD1. This CDR3 has 13 residues. Germline loops: CDR1 SNHLY, CDR2 FYNNEI. With V trimmed by 6 bases and J by 2 bases, 3 bases remained unmatched. The CDR3, as DNA: TGTGCCAGCAGCCAACAGGGGGCCTACGAGCAGTACGTC. Amino acids: CASSQQGAYEQYV.

The CDR3 nucleotides read TGTGCCAGCAGTTACGCCAGGACGGGGAACACTGAAGCTTTCTTT. Translated, it gives CASSYARTGNTEAFF. The chain has TRBV6-2 or TRBV6-3 and TRBJ1-1; D uncertain. The germline V gene has CDR1 MNHEY and CDR2 SVGEGT. V was shortened by 2 bases and J by 1 base, with 11 bases between the two germline ends. The length of the CDR3 is 15 residues.

J is TRBJ2-5 and V is TRBV7-9; D is unresolved. Germline assignment: CDR1 SEHNR and CDR2 FQNEAQ (reference sequence). The CDR3 consists of 12 residues. V was shortened by 6 bases and J by 5 bases, with 10 bases between the two germline ends. CDR3 amino acids: CASSSDEETQYF. The CDR3 DNA is TGTGCCAGCAGTTCAGATGAGGAGACCCAGTACTTC.

The V gene is TRBV5-1, the J gene TRBJ2-5, with D possibly TRBD1 on 6 matching bases. V gave up 1 base and J gave up 4 bases, with 17 bases separating them. The CDR3 is 16 amino acids. Germline V gene lookup returns CDR1 SGHRS and CDR2 YFSETQ. CDR3 residues: CASSLFPLTGRETQYF. CDR3 nucleotide sequence: TGCGCCAGCAGCTTGTTCCCCCTTACAGGGAGAGAGACCCAGTACTTC. Using reference TRBV5-1 and TRBJ2-5 for the parts outside the CDR3, the full variable domain is KAGVTQTPRYLIKTRGQQVTLSCSPISGHRSVSWYQQTPGQGLQFLFEYFSETQRNKGNFPGRFSGRQFSNSRSEMNVSTLELGDSALYLCASSLFPLTGRETQYFGPGTRLLVL.

V is TRBV7-8 and J is TRBJ2-7, with 7 bases lining up with TRBD2. Germline-derived CDR1 and CDR2 are SGHVS and FQNEAQ. V was pared by 5 bases and J by 6 bases, with 16 bases of the junction left unmatched. The CDR3 is 16 residues long. This CDR3 reads CASSPEGRASLGEQYV. The CDR3 bases are TGTGCCAGCAGCCCCGAGGGGAGGGCCTCCCTGGGCGAGCAGTACGTC.

The CDR3 nucleotides read TGCGCCAGCAGCCAAGTGAGCGGGGGCTACGCAGATACGCAGTATTTT. Protein product: CASSQVSGGYADTQYF. The rearrangement uses TRBV4-1 and TRBJ2-3; 8 bases fit TRBD2. Trimming took 1 base from V and 4 from J; bases not matched to a gene: 7. The CDR3 consists of 16 residues. Looked up from germline, CDR1 is MGHRA and CDR2 is YSYEKL.

J is TRBJ1-2 and V is TRBV6-2 or TRBV6-3; 10 nucleotides line up with TRBD1. J lost 7 bases, V lost 2 bases, and 7 bases had no gene match. There are 15 residues in the CDR3. The germline CDR1 and CDR2 sequences are MNHEY and SVGEGT. CDR3: CASSYIGTGVAGYTF. Written as DNA, the CDR3 is TGTGCCAGCAGTTACATCGGGACAGGGGTTGCTGGCTACACCTTC.

The chain is built from TRBV6-4 and TRBJ1-1, with 9 bases aligning to TRBD1. CDR1 MRHNA and CDR2 SNTAGT come from the germline V gene. This CDR3 has 15 amino acids. Losses at the gene ends were 3 bases for V and 4 bases for J; bases not matched to a gene: 6. The CDR3 DNA reads as TGTGCCAGCAGTGAAACGGACAGGGGAGGCACTGAAGCTTTCTTT. Translation: CASSETDRGGTEAFF.

The chain links TRBV27 to TRBJ1-3; tentatively, D is TRBD1 (6 bases). The CDR3 length is 15 residues. Trimming removed 4 bases at V and 0 bases at J, with 10 bases between. Germline CDR1 and CDR2: MNHEY and SMNVEV (reference sequence). The CDR3 nucleotides are TGTGCCAGCAGTTCACAGGGAAACTCTGGAAACACCATATATTTT. It codes for CASSSQGNSGNTIYF.

The CDR3 loop is CASSLARGDVATDTQYF. For the CDR3, the DNA is TGTGCCAGCAGCTTAGCGCGGGGGGATGTAGCGACAGATACGCAGTATTTT. This chain connects TRBV7-9 to TRBJ2-3; 8 nucleotides match TRBD2. V was pared by 0 bases and J by 3 bases, with 8 bases of the junction left unmatched. The CDR3 totals 17 residues. The germline V gene has CDR1 SEHNR and CDR2 FQNEAQ (reference sequence).

The V call is TRBV7-2, the J call TRBJ2-2; D is undetermined. V was pared by 0 bases and J by 5 bases, with 13 bases between. CDR1 and CDR2 from the germline V gene are SGHTA and FQGNSA. The CDR3 covers 16 residues. The CDR3 nucleotides read TGTGCCAGCAGCTTAGCGCTGGGCACCACTACCGGGGAGCTGTTTTTT. It yields the protein CASSLALGTTTGELFF.

This rearrangement joins TRBV5-4 to TRBJ2-3, with D maybe TRBD2 (5 bases). V shed 0 bases and J shed 5 bases, with 7 bases lying between them. Germline V gives CDR1 SGHNT, CDR2 YYREEE (reference sequence). The CDR3 consists of 13 residues. The CDR3 DNA reads as TGTGCCAGCAGCTTGGCCGGGAAAGATACGCAGTATTTT. Translating it yields CASSLAGKDTQYF.

The rearrangement links TRBV28 to TRBJ1-3; D might be TRBD1 (6 bases). Germline V gene sequence: CDR1 MDHEN, CDR2 SYDVKM. The V and J ends lost 5 bases and 2 bases respectively, with 19 bases between them. This CDR3 comprises 17 residues. The CDR3 DNA sequence: TGTGCCAGCAGTCCCCCGGCCAGGGGCGCAACTGGAAACACCATATATTTT. Amino acids: CASSPPARGATGNTIYF.

The V call is TRBV6-2 or TRBV6-3, the J call TRBJ2-7; TRBD1 agrees at 8 bases. V shed 6 bases and J 7 bases; nucleotides not matched to a gene: 11. CDR1 and CDR2 (germline): MNHEY, SVGEGT. This CDR3 has 14 residues. CDR3 amino acids: CASSTPQGAGEQYV. As DNA, the CDR3 is TGTGCCAGCAGCACCCCCCAGGGGGCCGGGGAGCAGTACGTC.

V is TRBV6-5 and J is TRBJ1-1, with TRBD1 matching over 7 bases. V shed 2 bases and J 4 bases; nucleotides not matched to a gene: 4. CDR3 size: 14 residues. Germline values: CDR1 MNHEY, CDR2 SVGAGI. CDR3 nucleotide sequence: TGTGCCAGCAGTTACGATCCAGGGGGCACTGAAGCTTTCTTT. Translation gives CASSYDPGGTEAFF.

The genes are TRBV7-2 and TRBJ1-2; D is possibly TRBD1 (6 bases). The length of the CDR3 is 16 residues. V lost 0 bases, J lost 4 bases, and 15 bases lay in between. Per germline, CDR1 SGHTA and CDR2 FQGNSA. This CDR3 is CASSLAVSGGAYGYTF. The CDR3 DNA is TGTGCCAGCAGCTTAGCCGTCTCCGGGGGCGCCTATGGCTACACCTTC.

The chain is built from TRBV7-2 and TRBJ2-5; TRBD1 might be the D (6 bases). Germline V gene lookup returns CDR1 SGHTA and CDR2 FQGNSA. The CDR3 sequence is 14 residues long. V was shortened by 1 base and J by 6 bases, with 12 bases between the two germline ends. The CDR3 DNA sequence: TGTGCCAGCAGCTTAGGGACGCAGGGGAAGACCCAGTACTTC. Encoded protein: CASSLGTQGKTQYF.

The J gene is TRBJ2-3, the V gene TRBV5-8; 7 bases map to TRBD1. CDR1 SGHTS and CDR2 YDEGEE come from the germline V gene. There are 14 residues in the CDR3. The V and J ends lost 8 bases and 3 bases, in that order; junction bases with no gene match: 9. This CDR3 reads CASPTGERTDTQYF. CDR3 coding DNA: TGTGCCAGTCCTACAGGGGAGAGGACAGATACGCAGTATTTT. The full variable domain, its missing parts supplied by reference TRBV5-8 and TRBJ2-3, is EAGVTQSPTHLIKTRGQQATLRCSPISGHTSVYWYQQALGLGLQFLLWYDEGEERNRGNFPPRFSGRQFPNYSSELNVNALELEDSALYLCASPTGERTDTQYFGPGTRLTVL.

The rearrangement uses TRBV5-1 and TRBJ2-1; the D gene is possibly TRBD1 (5 bases). CDR3 size: 16 residues. Germline CDR1 reads SGHRS; CDR2 reads YFSETQ. Trimming left V 1 base short and J 6 bases short, with 17 bases between. CDR3 protein: CASSLITGQGLNEQFF. DNA of the CDR3: TGCGCCAGCAGCTTGATTACGGGCCAGGGTCTCAATGAGCAGTTCTTC.